This T cell receptor beta chain stems from a study of glioma-infiltrating T cells after dendritic cell vaccination. Across the study: Autologous tumor lysate-pulsed dendritic cell vaccination was given between the early 2000s and the early 2010s. Monocyte-derived dendritic cells, cultured six to seven days with IL-4 and GM-CSF, were pulsed with autologous tumor lysate.

This clone appeared a single time. This CDR3 comprises 10 residues. The germline gives CDR1 MNHNS, CDR2 SASEGT. V was shortened by 9 bases and J by 3 bases, with 5 bases between the two germline ends. Patients had residual fresh-frozen tumor tissue and more than two years of survival data. None of the glioblastoma patients had an isocitrate dehydrogenase mutation. Libraries were prepared by immunoSEQ multiplex PCR; TCRdb keeps only in-frame clonotypes and omits some of them. The table includes 20,000 to 25,000 clones, 79% detected once. Sequenced here: blood, sampled before dendritic cell vaccination. The sequence was collected from a human donor with glioblastoma. V and J are TRBV6-1 and TRBJ1-1; D uncertain. This CDR3 is CASEYTEAFF. The CDR3 bases are TGTGCCAGTGAGTACACTGAAGCTTTCTTT.